This T cell receptor (beta chain) was retrieved from a study of blood T cell repertoires in COVID-19. For the study at large: Samples taken during acute and convalescent COVID-19 were collected in the United States, Italy and Spain. T cells, B-cell-depleted T cells, or PBMCs provided the cDNA or gDNA that served as material.

As processed by the authors: Amplification of reference gene primers was used by the study to estimate nucleated cell counts. Only in-frame clones appear in the TCRdb table, and some are missing; sequencing was by immunoSEQ multiplex PCR. That table is the source of V, J and clone size, and D and trimming were worked out from the DNA. The table lists about 64,000 clones, around 80% of them singletons, with 5% to 5.5% in the top ten. The specimen sequenced was peripheral blood. The sequence was obtained from a human donor in a cohort sampled during active COVID-19.

The CDR3 DNA reads as TGTGCTAGATTGACCATCCCCCTGAATCGTACGGGGTTTATCTATGGGGACACCTTC. Protein product: CARLTIPLNRTGFIYGDTF. The chain links TRBV12-5 to TRBJ1-2; D gene unclear. CDR1 is LGHNT, CDR2 FRNRAP, per germline. Trimming removed 9 bases at V and 12 bases at J, with 41 bases between. CDR3 length: 19 residues.